Listed below are T cell receptor beta chains from one sample, sequenced in a study of T cell responses to AZD1222 COVID-19 vaccine. TCRdb's table, derived via immunoSEQ multiplex PCR, lists solely in-frame clones and lacks some. The sample includes some 200,000 clones, about 92% of them seen just once. Sequencing was performed on peripheral blood, taken 28 days after the second dose of the MenACWY control vaccine. The receptors shown here come from an adult who received the MenACWY meningococcal vaccine as a control. Both conserved end residues are part of each CDR3. A row's size may be missing; if present it is once, few, many or a size class.

size	J	length	V	CDR3
.	TRBJ2-5	15	TRBV28	CASRSPGTAKETQYF
.	TRBJ1-1	14	TRBV19	CASSIRGRNTEAFF
.	TRBJ2-1	14	TRBV3-1/TRBV3-2	CASTRNSGIFEQFF
.	TRBJ1-5	14	TRBV24-1	CASADRGLGQPQHF
.	TRBJ1-1	11	TRBV6-5	CASTENTEAFF
.	TRBJ2-1	13	TRBV3-1/TRBV3-2	CASTSTGVHEQFF
.	TRBJ1-2	16	TRBV18	CASSQGQGWSNYGYTF
.	TRBJ1-5	15	TRBV18	CASSPSQGAGQPQHF
.	TRBJ2-7	14	TRBV30	CAWSVGLAVSEQYF
.	TRBJ1-2	14	TRBV9	CASSVGQVNYGYTF
.	TRBJ1-3	13	TRBV3-1/TRBV3-2	CASSQVAGNTIYF
.	TRBJ1-5	18	TRBV7-9	CASSPMGTGSRGHQPQHF
.	TRBJ1-1	13	TRBV7-3	CASSIQGGTEAFF
.	TRBJ1-5	14	TRBV19	CASSTSYSNQPQHF
once	TRBJ2-6	17	TRBV2	CARTSGQGASGANVLTF
.	TRBJ1-2	15	TRBV9	CASSKDPGPNYGYTF
.	TRBJ1-3	16	TRBV10-3	CAISAAGGFSGNTIYF
once	TRBJ1-2	14	TRBV27	CASTRMGDDYGYTF
.	TRBJ1-1	12	TRBV28	CASETVNTEAFF
.	TRBJ2-7	15	TRBV5-1	CASSLAPGLSYEQYF
.	TRBJ2-3	15	TRBV6-6	CASSYGAGRTDTQYF
few	TRBJ1-4	16	TRBV4-3	CASSPIWGRGDEKLFF
.	TRBJ2-5	17	TRBV4-2	CASSQDYGDRGQETQYF
.	TRBJ2-7	12	TRBV27	CASSPTNHEQYF
.	TRBJ2-6	15	TRBV5-1	CASSLRFSGANVLTF
.	TRBJ1-6	14	TRBV6-1	CASSEAHGASPLHF
once	TRBJ1-2	11	TRBV29-1	CSVDSTGGYTF
.	TRBJ1-3	16	TRBV9	CASSVVGDNSGNTIYF
.	TRBJ1-1	14	TRBV5-1	CASSASGLDTEAFF
.	TRBJ1-5	13	TRBV28	CASSPPGDQPQHF
.	TRBJ1-2	15	TRBV28	CASIHPQGAGYGYTF
.	TRBJ2-7	13	TRBV6-1	CASSDGLTYEQYF
.	TRBJ1-1	14	TRBV4-3	CASSQDRAPAEAFF
.	TRBJ2-1	15	TRBV6-5	CASSYKPRTHNEQFF
.	TRBJ2-5	14	TRBV6-2/TRBV6-3	CASSHGTSGETQYF
once	TRBJ1-5	15	TRBV15	CATSQDRGRNQPQHF
.	TRBJ1-5	15	TRBV5-6	CASSLKDRGYQPQHF
once	TRBJ2-1	16	TRBV7-6	CASSLEMAGADNEQFF
few	TRBJ1-4	16	TRBV15	CATSRGTTATNEKLFF
.	TRBJ1-3	14	TRBV6-5	CASRRTGGGNTIYF
.	TRBJ2-7	18	TRBV19	CASSRSQGRSLRRYEQYF
.	TRBJ1-1	16	TRBV11-3	CASSLAPPGAHTEAFF
.	TRBJ1-5	11	TRBV25-1	CIGGLGQPQHF
.	TRBJ2-7	13	TRBV7-9	CASRWGEFGEQYF
.	TRBJ2-2	13	TRBV24-1	CATSYGATGELFF
.	TRBJ2-1	11	TRBV19	CASKGDNEQFF
.	TRBJ2-5	16	TRBV24-1	CATSDLRKEGRETQYF
.	TRBJ2-3	13	TRBV10-2	CASSDQTRGTQYF